Listed here are 14 T cell receptor beta chains from one sample, sequenced in a study of blood T cell repertoires in COVID-19. Profiling relied on immunoSEQ multiplex PCR, and the TCRdb table lists in-frame clones only, not all of them. The table lists fewer than 200,000 clones, 88% of them singletons. The sequenced material came from PBMCs or T cells enriched from blood (not recorded which). The receptors were gathered from a young woman who had recovered from COVID-19.

This chain uses TRBV19 with TRBJ1-2; no clear D gene. Germline CDR1 reads LNHDA; CDR2 reads SQIVND (reference sequence). This CDR3 is built from 14 residues. The V end was cut by 3 bases, the J end by 2 bases, with 10 bases between. CDR3 sequence reads: CASSMGGYNYGYTF. The CDR3, as DNA: TGTGCCAGTAGTATGGGCGGGTACAACTATGGCTACACCTTC.

J is TRBJ2-1 and V is TRBV4-3, with D tentatively TRBD2 (7 bases). Germline CDR1 is LGHNA and CDR2 is YSLEER. The V end lost 4 bases, the J end lost 7 bases, and 14 bases lay between the germline ends. The CDR3 length is 14 residues. The DNA of the CDR3 is TGCGCCAGCAGCCCGGAGGGGGGGCCAAATGAGCAGTTCTTC. It codes for CASSPEGGPNEQFF.

The V call is TRBV29-1, the J call TRBJ2-2; D may be TRBD1 (5 bases). Germline V lookup: CDR1 SQVTM, CDR2 ANQGSEA. The CDR3 has 11 amino acids. V was clipped by 6 bases and J by 5 bases, with 7 bases between them. CDR3 residues: CSVDMTGELFF. The CDR3 region has the DNA TGCAGCGTGGACATGACCGGGGAGCTGTTTTTT.

This rearrangement joins TRBV10-1 to TRBJ2-1; maybe TRBD1 (6 bases). CDR3 length: 15 residues. Trimming pared 0 bases from V and 0 bases from J, leaving 6 bases between. The V gene's germline CDR1 is WNHNN and CDR2 SYGVQD (reference sequence). As DNA, the CDR3 is TGCGCCAGCAGTGAGTCGGACAGCTCCTACAATGAGCAGTTCTTC. It is translated as CASSESDSSYNEQFF.

Note on this clone: Different DNA sequences within this sample yield the same CDR3. This chain links TRBV6-1 with TRBJ2-7, with a possible D match to TRBD2 (6 bases). V lost 2 bases and J 0 bases, leaving 11 bases between the germline ends. CDR1 is MNHNS, CDR2 SASEGT, per germline. The CDR3 is made up of 15 amino acids. In nucleotides, the CDR3 is TGTGCCAGCAGTGAACGGGCGGGGAGCTCCTACGAGCAGTACTTC. Translation gives CASSERAGSSYEQYF.

The chain employs TRBV5-8 and TRBJ1-5, with 12 bases identical to TRBD1. Germline V lookup: CDR1 SGHTS, CDR2 YDEGEE. This CDR3 has 16 amino acids. V gave up 2 bases and J gave up 2 bases; unmatched junction bases: 2. The CDR3 sequence: CASSFGTGGGNQPQHF. For the CDR3, the DNA is TGTGCCAGCAGCTTCGGGACAGGGGGCGGCAATCAGCCCCAGCATTTT.

The CDR3 loop is CASRGDRGNTIYF. The CDR3, as DNA: TGTGCCAGCAGGGGGGACAGAGGAAACACCATATATTTT. The V gene is TRBV7-9, the J gene TRBJ1-3; TRBD1 aligns across 7 bases. Germline values: CDR1 SEHNR, CDR2 FQNEAQ (reference sequence). Germline trimming cut 6 bases from V and 4 bases from J; bases unmatched to any gene: 3. The CDR3 runs to 13 residues.

This sequence joins TRBV6-5 and TRBJ2-3; TRBD2 might be the D (5 bases). The germline gives CDR1 MNHEY, CDR2 SVGAGI. The CDR3 spans 16 residues. V was trimmed by 0 bases and J by 0 bases, leaving 10 bases between them. The CDR3 here is CASSYSSGLSTDTQYF. The CDR3 DNA reads as TGTGCCAGCAGTTACTCGAGCGGACTTAGCACAGATACGCAGTATTTT.

The chain couples TRBV28 to TRBJ2-2; 10 bases line up with TRBD1. This CDR3 comprises 15 residues. The trim removed 6 bases at V and 4 bases at J, leaving 5 bases unmatched. The germline gives CDR1 MDHEN, CDR2 SYDVKM. Here the CDR3 reads CASRTGGPGTGELFF. The CDR3 bases are TGTGCCAGCAGGACAGGGGGCCCGGGCACCGGGGAGCTGTTTTTT.

V is TRBV19 and J is TRBJ2-2, with TRBD2 matching 9 bases. The germline V gene encodes CDR1 LNHDA and CDR2 SQIVND (reference sequence). The V gene end was trimmed by 7 bases and the J gene end by 6 bases; junction bases not matched to a gene: 3. The CDR3 consists of 13 residues. The CDR3 DNA reads as TGTGCCAGTACACGCGGGGGGGCCGGGGAGCTGTTTTTT. Translated: CASTRGGAGELFF. Drawing the rest from reference TRBV19 and TRBJ2-2, the complete variable domain is DGGITQSPKYLFRKEGQNVTLSCEQNLNHDAMYWYRQDPGQGLRLIYYSQIVNDFQKGDIAEGYSVSREKKESFPLTVTSAQKNPTAFYLCASTRGGAGELFFGEGSRLTVL.

The genes are TRBV4-2 and TRBJ2-7, with D possibly matching TRBD2 (7 bases). V was shortened by 0 bases and J by 1 base, with 22 bases between the two germline ends. The germline CDR1 and CDR2 sequences are LGHNA and YNFKEQ. The CDR3 spans 19 residues. CDR3 DNA sequence: TGTGCCAGCAGCCAAGAGGACAGCGTTCCTAGCGGAGTGTCCTACGAGCAGTACTTC. Translating gives CASSQEDSVPSGVSYEQYF.

This clone was recorded only once. This chain links TRBV20-1 with TRBJ2-3; 9 positions agree with TRBD2. Germline CDR1 and CDR2: DFQATT and SNEGSKA (reference sequence). This CDR3 contains 16 residues. The V and J ends lost 3 bases and 2 bases, in that order; junction bases with no gene match: 9. This CDR3 reads CSASLSLAGPTDTQYF. The CDR3 DNA is TGCAGTGCTAGTCTCAGCCTAGCGGGACCCACAGATACGCAGTATTTT.

V usage is TRBV6-1 and J usage is TRBJ2-1, with 7 nucleotides matching TRBD2. The CDR3 consists of 15 residues. Unmatched junction bases numbered 8, after V lost 2 bases and J lost 7 bases. CDR1 and CDR2 (germline): MNHNS, SASEGT. The CDR3 is CASSEFLGGGNEQFF. The DNA for the CDR3 is TGTGCCAGCAGTGAATTTTTGGGGGGGGGTAATGAGCAGTTCTTC.

This clone was detected many times. This chain uses TRBV27 with TRBJ2-2, with 8 nucleotides matching TRBD2. CDR1 and CDR2 (germline): MNHEY, SMNVEV (reference sequence). Trimming at V came to 6 bases and at J to 1 base, leaving 10 bases not matched to a gene. The CDR3 is 17 amino acids. The CDR3 coding sequence is TGTGCCAGCAGCTCTTATCCCCGGGGGGGGAACACCGGGGAGCTGTTTTTT. Protein product: CASSSYPRGGNTGELFF.